This TCR beta chain is drawn from a study of blood T cell repertoires in COVID-19. Study-level background: Sample material is recorded as cDNA or gDNA derived from T cells, B-cell-depleted T cells, or PBMCs.

The CDR3 consists of 11 residues. Germline V gene sequence: CDR1 WSHSY, CDR2 SAAADI. V shed 5 bases and J shed 3 bases, with 5 bases lying between them. Source study methods: The assay estimated nucleated cells by amplifying reference gene primers. Method: immunoSEQ multiplex PCR; TCRdb's copy keeps in-frame clones and lacks some. V and J calls and clone size come straight from that table; D and trimming were deduced from the DNA. The sample contains tens of thousands of clones, roughly 87% of which appear only once. The origin of this receptor is a man between 60 and 75 years old with COVID-19, enrolled during active disease. The sample comprised peripheral blood. V usage is TRBV10-2 and J usage is TRBJ2-7; D remains unclear. DNA for the CDR3: TGCGCCAGCAGTCCTCTCTACGAGCAGTACTTC. It codes for CASSPLYEQYF.